The 13 T cell receptor beta chains below all came from one sample that was sequenced in a study of cytomegalovirus exposure and HLA in healthy donors. Primers: 60 Vbeta forward and 13 Jbeta reverse. Assay: immunoSEQ multiplex PCR; the TCRdb copy retains only in-frame clones and omits some. Of 90,000 to 120,000 clones in the sample, 82% were seen once. The sequenced sample was PBMCs. These TCRs come from a man in his thirties or forties in good health and CMV-seropositive.

V usage is TRBV5-8 and J usage is TRBJ1-5; D ambiguous. Germline V CDR1 and CDR2: SGHTS, YDEGEE. CDR3 length: 15 residues. Trimming pared 1 base from V and 0 bases from J, leaving 8 bases between. The CDR3 region has the DNA TGTGCCAGCAGCTTGTGGCAACCTAGCAATCAGCCCCAGCATTTT. This encodes CASSLWQPSNQPQHF.

Note on this clone: Sequence at one end of the junction differs from germline and may be a read error. The chain uses TRBV6-4 and TRBJ2-1, with 8 bases lining up with TRBD1. From germline, CDR1 is MRHNA and CDR2 SNTAGT. The CDR3 spans 14 residues. Written as DNA, the CDR3 is TGTGCCGGCAGAGCGACAGGGGAAGGAGGCGAGCAGTTCTTC. It encodes CAGRATGEGGEQFF.

The chain recombines TRBV27 with TRBJ2-7; the D gene is possibly TRBD2 (7 bases). There are 16 residues in the CDR3. The V gene's germline CDR1 is MNHEY and CDR2 SMNVEV (reference sequence). The ends were cut back, 5 bases at V and 7 bases at J, with 24 bases in the middle. This CDR3 is CASSIGVGGGPGEQYF. In DNA, the CDR3 is TGTGCCAGCAGTATCGGGGTTGGCGGGGGCCCCGGGGAGCAGTACTTC.

In this sample, this clone turned up once. The rearrangement links TRBV19 to TRBJ2-1; 10 bases match TRBD1. CDR1 and CDR2 from the germline V gene are LNHDA and SQIVND (reference sequence). The CDR3 runs to 15 residues. V lost 4 bases to trimming and J lost 6 bases; unmatched junction nucleotides: 6. The CDR3 loop is CASSTRDRGSNEQFF. CDR3 nucleotides: TGTGCCAGTAGTACGCGGGACAGGGGTTCCAATGAGCAGTTCTTC.

V gene TRBV18 combines with J gene TRBJ1-1, with a weak D call TRBD1 (5 bases). The length of the CDR3 is 13 residues. Per the germline V gene, CDR1 is KGHSH and CDR2 is LQKENI. The V end was cut by 3 bases, the J end by 5 bases, with 10 bases between. The CDR3 DNA reads as TGTGCCAGCTCACCGCAGGGTGAAACTGAAGCTTTCTTT. The encoded protein is CASSPQGETEAFF. The complete variable domain, with remaining parts taken from reference TRBV18 and TRBJ1-1, reads NAGVMQNPRHLVRRRGQEARLRCSPMKGHSHVYWYRQLPEEGLKFMVYLQKENIIDESGMPKERFSAEFPKEGPSILRIQQVVRGDSAAYFCASSPQGETEAFFGQGTRLTVV.

This sequence joins TRBV27 and TRBJ1-6; 10 nucleotides agree with TRBD1. Per the germline V gene, CDR1 is MNHEY and CDR2 is SMNVEV (reference sequence). V shed 8 bases, J shed 10 bases, and the junction held 5 bases outside the gene matches. This CDR3 spans 13 amino acids. The CDR3 region has the DNA TGTGCCAGCTCCGGGACAGGGGCCTCACCCCTCCACTTT. The encoded protein is CASSGTGASPLHF.

CDR3 sequence reads: CASSPLGGGGANVLTF. The CDR3 DNA is TGCGCCAGCAGCCCGTTGGGGGGGGGTGGGGCCAACGTCCTGACTTTC. The chain is built from TRBV5-1 and TRBJ2-6; TRBD2 matches 7 bases. The germline V gene encodes CDR1 SGHRS and CDR2 YFSETQ. Trimming cost V 4 bases and J 3 bases; bases outside gene matches: 7. The CDR3 has 16 amino acids.

This rearrangement joins TRBV6-1 to TRBJ1-2; D call uncertain. The CDR3 totals 13 residues. The V end lost 1 base, the J end lost 1 base, and 4 bases lay between the germline ends. Per the germline V gene, CDR1 is MNHNS and CDR2 is SASEGT. This chain's CDR3 is CASSEVRNYGYTF. CDR3 nucleotide sequence: TGTGCCAGCAGTGAAGTCCGTAACTATGGCTACACCTTC.

This clone was observed a handful of times. The V gene is TRBV20-1, the J gene TRBJ1-1; tentative D call: TRBD1 (5 bases). Trimming took 8 bases from V and 3 from J, leaving 10 bases between them. The CDR3 consists of 11 residues. The germline V gene encodes CDR1 DFQATT and CDR2 SNEGSKA (reference sequence). The CDR3 here is CSIRGDTEAFF. The DNA for the CDR3 is TGCAGTATACGGGGGGACACTGAAGCTTTCTTT.

The count of this clone is one. The chain recombines TRBV2 with TRBJ2-5, with TRBD1 matching over 8 bases. TRBJ2-7 matches the DNA end more closely, so the J call is doubtful. This CDR3 region has 15 residues. Germline assignment: CDR1 SNHLY and CDR2 FYNNEI. The DNA for the CDR3 is TGTGCCAGCAGTCCGACAGGGGCCCTTACCTACGAGCAGTACTTC. The encoded protein is CASSPTGALTYEQYF.

The chain has TRBV10-1 and TRBJ2-3; 8 bases agree with TRBD1. CDR3 length: 13 residues. V lost 6 bases, J lost 2 bases, and 1 base stayed unmatched. The germline gives CDR1 WNHNN, CDR2 SYGVQD (reference sequence). The chain's CDR3 is CASRGQDTDTQYF. In DNA, the CDR3 is TGCGCCAGCAGGGGACAGGACACAGATACGCAGTATTTT.

This chain joins TRBV9 and TRBJ1-2; D might be TRBD1 (6 bases). The length of the CDR3 is 16 residues. The germline V gene has CDR1 SGDLS and CDR2 YYNGEE. Between the trimmed V and J ends, which lost 0 bases and 4 bases, there was a span of 16 bases. This CDR3 is CASSVAKARGRYGYTF. CDR3 DNA: TGTGCCAGCAGCGTAGCTAAGGCCAGGGGCCGCTATGGCTACACCTTC.

The chain employs TRBV6-1 and TRBJ1-5; D gene ambiguous. Germline CDR1 is MNHNS and CDR2 is SASEGT. Trimming cost V 5 bases and J 4 bases, with 6 bases left between them. CDR3 size: 12 residues. The CDR3 sequence: CASSYQNQPQHF. The CDR3 DNA reads TGTGCCAGCAGTTATCAGAATCAGCCCCAGCATTTT.